These T cell receptor beta chains were read from a single sample in a study of radiotherapy plus CTLA-4 blockade in lung cancer. Assay used: immunoSEQ multiplex PCR; TCRdb lists only in-frame clones, some missing. The profile covers 81,000 or so clones, with approximately 86% appearing a single time and around 1% taken by the ten largest. The sample in question was peripheral blood, obtained from a patient treated with radiotherapy plus ipilimumab. These receptor sequences come from a human donor with non-small cell lung cancer who had stable disease on radiotherapy plus ipilimumab. CDR3s include the opening cysteine and the closing phenylalanine or tryptophan. A D gene is named only where the DNA matches it firmly. Some rows have no size entry. The others give once, few or many, or a class for an expanded clone.

clone_size d_call j_call v_call cdr3_nt cdr3_aa
. TRBD1 TRBJ1-1 TRBV6-1 TGTGCCAGCAGTGGGACAGGGTTGAACACTGAAGCTTTCTTT CASSGTGLNTEAFF
. . TRBJ2-1 TRBV30 TGTGCCTGGAGAGCATTCTGGGGAGCCGGCAATGAGCAGTTCTTC CAWRAFWGAGNEQFF
. TRBD1 TRBJ2-7 TRBV2 TGTGCCAGCAGTGTCGGAAGGGGGCGGGAGCAGTACTTC CASSVGRGREQYF
. . TRBJ1-3 TRBV5-4 TGTGCCAGCAGCTTCAGGGATCAAGGAAACACCATATATTTT CASSFRDQGNTIYF
. . TRBJ2-2 TRBV5-6 TGTGCCAGCAGCTTGGGGGGACCCGGGGAGCTGTTTTTT CASSLGGPGELFF
. TRBD1 TRBJ1-4 TRBV19 TGTGCCAGTAGTCCCCGGACAGGGGCAACTAATGAAAAACTGTTTTTT CASSPRTGATNEKLFF
. . TRBJ1-2 TRBV10-2 TGCGCCAGCAGTGAGTTACAGAACGACTACACCTTC CASSELQNDYTF
few . TRBJ1-4 TRBV4-1 TGCGCCAGCAGCCGTGCCGGGGTTGGTGAAAAACTGTTTTTT CASSRAGVGEKLFF
. . TRBJ2-3 TRBV18 TGTGCCAGCTCCCCCTCGGCGGCCGAGACAGATACGCAGTATTTT CASSPSAAETDTQYF
few . TRBJ2-2 TRBV5-1 TGCGCCAGCAGCTTGTTGCCAGGGGATACTGGGGAGCTGTTTTTT CASSLLPGDTGELFF
. . TRBJ1-6 TRBV10-2 TGCGCCAGCAGTCAAGGGGATTCACCCCTCCACTTT CASSQGDSPLHF
. TRBD2 TRBJ2-3 TRBV5-1 TGCGCCAGCAGCTCTAGCGGGGGAAGCACAGATACGCAGTATTTT CASSSSGGSTDTQYF
once . TRBJ1-1 TRBV9 TGTGCCAGCAGCGTAATACAGCAGAACACTGAAGCTTTCTTT CASSVIQQNTEAFF
few TRBD1 TRBJ1-4 TRBV7-9 TGTGCCAGCAGGAGAGACAGGGATGGCGAAAAACTGTTTTTT CASRRDRDGEKLFF
. . TRBJ2-2 TRBV10-1 TGCGCCAGCAGTGAGTCCCCACAAACCGGGGAGCTGTTTTTT CASSESPQTGELFF
few TRBD1 TRBJ2-7 TRBV15 TGTGCCACCAGCAGGGAAAGACAGGGTTGGAACTACGAGCAGTACTTC CATSRERQGWNYEQYF
. TRBD1 TRBJ2-4 TRBV6-1 TGTGCCAGCAGTGAAGGAATGGGGACAGGAAACATTCAGTACTTC CASSEGMGTGNIQYF
. TRBD1 TRBJ1-5 TRBV4-2 TGTGCCAGCAGCCAAGGGACAGGGAACGTGGGCAATCAGCCCCAGCATTTT CASSQGTGNVGNQPQHF
. . TRBJ1-5 TRBV27 TGTGCCAGCCGCTCTGACAGGCTCGGGGATCAGCCCCAGCATTTT CASRSDRLGDQPQHF
once . TRBJ2-4 TRBV7-8 TGTGCCAGCAGCTCCGAATTGGGGCACATTCAGTACTTC CASSSELGHIQYF
. TRBD2 TRBJ2-2 TRBV6-5 TGTGCCAGCAGCAAACTAGCGGGGAACACCGGGGAGCTGTTTTTT CASSKLAGNTGELFF
once TRBD1 TRBJ1-5 TRBV7-2 TGTGCCAGCAGCCAAGACAGGGTACAGCCCCAGCATTTT CASSQDRVQPQHF
. . TRBJ1-3 TRBV11-2 TGTGCCAGCAACCCGGGAATAGTCTCTGGAAACACCATATATTTT CASNPGIVSGNTIYF
once TRBD2 TRBJ2-3 TRBV30 TGTGCCTGGGGGAGGGCAGCGGGGAGCACAGATACGCAGTATTTT CAWGRAAGSTDTQYF
. . TRBJ2-1 TRBV27 TGTGCCAGCACCCTCAACGGGGGGCAGCTTAATGAGCAGTTCTTC CASTLNGGQLNEQFF
. TRBD2 TRBJ2-3 TRBV5-4 TGTGCCAGCAGCCTGGGGAGGGGCACAGATACGCAGTATTTT CASSLGRGTDTQYF
. . TRBJ2-6 TRBV7-6 TGTGCCAGCAGTTTTGGACGGAACTCTGGGGCCAACGTCCTGACTTTC CASSFGRNSGANVLTF
. TRBD2 TRBJ2-3 TRBV6-1 TGTGCCAGCAGCGTGACTAGCGGGGGTTCAGATACGCAGTATTTT CASSVTSGGSDTQYF
. . TRBJ1-4 TRBV15 TGTGCCACCAGCAGGGAAGCAGGGCATGAAAAACTGTTTTTT CATSREAGHEKLFF
. TRBD1 TRBJ1-5 TRBV19 TGTGCCACGCAGGGGGGGCGAAGCAATCAGCCCCAGCATTTT CATQGGRSNQPQHF
. . TRBJ1-2 TRBV27 TGTGCCAGCAGACCAAAAGGACGGCTCTATGGCTACACCTTC CASRPKGRLYGYTF
. . TRBJ2-3 TRBV7-9 TGTGCCAGCAGCTTAGGGGACTCAACAGCAGATACGCAGTATTTT CASSLGDSTADTQYF
. . TRBJ2-7 TRBV28 TGTGCCAGCAGGCAGGGGCCCTACGAGCAGTACTTC CASRQGPYEQYF
. . TRBJ2-7 TRBV19 TGTGCCAGTAGTATTTTGGGGGTAGATCCGCAGGGGAAAACCTACGAGCAGTACTTC CASSILGVDPQGKTYEQYF
. . TRBJ2-1 TRBV7-2 TGTGCCAGCAGCCAACAACGGGTTCTTGAGCAGTTCTTC CASSQQRVLEQFF
once . TRBJ2-7 TRBV20-1 TGCAGTGCTAGAGATGGGGTCGAGCAGTACTTC CSARDGVEQYF
. . TRBJ2-5 TRBV19 TGTGCCAGTAGTATAGTCCCATCGGGGAGGGGGCACCAAGAGACCCAGTACTTC CASSIVPSGRGHQETQYF
few . TRBJ2-7 TRBV18 TGTGCCAGCTCACCGGGAGGGGGCTACGAGCAGTACTTC CASSPGGGYEQYF
. TRBD2 TRBJ2-3 TRBV5-6 TGTGCCAGCAGCGTACACCGACTAGCACGGTCAGATACGCAGTATTTT CASSVHRLARSDTQYF
. TRBD1 TRBJ1-1 TRBV7-6 TGTGCCAGCAGCTCCCCGGGGGGACAGCGCATGAACACTGAAGCTTTCTTT CASSSPGGQRMNTEAFF
. . TRBJ2-6 TRBV5-1 TGCGCCAGCAGCTTGACAGATTCGGGGGCCAACGTCCTGACTTTC CASSLTDSGANVLTF
. TRBD1 TRBJ1-4 TRBV18 TGTGCCAGCTCATCGTCCGGGACAGGGGGCTCGAGTAATGAAAAACTGTTTTTT CASSSSGTGGSSNEKLFF
. . TRBJ2-7 TRBV18 TGTGCCAGCTCACTGGGGACCGAGGGGGAGCAGTACTTC CASSLGTEGEQYF